Listed here are 31 T cell receptor beta chains from one sample, sequenced in a study of blood T cell repertoires in COVID-19. Clones were sequenced by immunoSEQ multiplex PCR, and TCRdb holds only the in-frame ones, with some missing. The sample has some 250,000 clones; roughly 91% are singletons. The specimen sequenced was PBMCs or T cells enriched from blood (not recorded which). The receptors here all came from a middle-aged man who had recovered from COVID-19.

The chain has TRBV6-6 and TRBJ2-7; D might be TRBD1 (6 bases). The V end lost 6 bases, the J end lost 3 bases, and 15 bases lay between the germline ends. The V gene's germline CDR1 is MNHNY and CDR2 SVGAGI (reference sequence). The CDR3 sequence is 14 residues long. DNA of the CDR3: TGTGCCAGCAGGCCGGGGCAGGGGATCTACGAGCAGTACTTC. The encoded protein is CASRPGQGIYEQYF.

The rearrangement joins TRBV10-3 to TRBJ2-1; TRBD2 is a possible D gene (7 bases). Germline CDR1 and CDR2: ENHRY and SYGVKD. V was pared by 7 bases and J by 3 bases, with 22 bases between. The CDR3 sequence is 17 residues long. CDR3 bases: TGTGCCATCACTACCTCCGAGGGGGGGATAGACTACAATGAGCAGTTCTTC. This codes for CAITTSEGGIDYNEQFF.

The CDR3 loop is CSVALTGGPYNEQFF. In nucleotides, the CDR3 is TGCAGCGTTGCCCTGACAGGGGGTCCCTACAATGAGCAGTTCTTC. This chain uses TRBV29-1 with TRBJ2-1; 9 positions agree with TRBD1. CDR3 length equals 15 residues. The ends lost 4 bases at V and 2 bases at J; junction bases unmatched: 6. Germline loops: CDR1 SQVTM, CDR2 ANQGSEA.

The chain recombines TRBV2 with TRBJ2-1; 9 bases agree with TRBD2. Germline CDR1 and CDR2: SNHLY and FYNNEI. V shed 9 bases, J shed 4 bases, and the junction held 7 bases outside the gene matches. This CDR3 is 14 amino acids long. As DNA, the CDR3 is TGTGCCAGTTTAGCGGGGGCTAGTTACAATGAGCAGTTCTTC. It translates to CASLAGASYNEQFF. Full variable domain (rest looked up from reference TRBV2 and TRBJ2-1): EPEVTQTPSHQVTQMGQEVILRCVPISNHLYFYWYRQILGQKVEFLVSFYNNEISEKSEIFDDQFSVERPDGSNFTLKIRSTKLEDSAMYFCASLAGASYNEQFFGPGTRLTVL.

The chain joins TRBV24-1 to TRBJ1-2; D remains unclear. Germline lookup yields CDR1 KGHDR and CDR2 SFDVKD. The V end lost 4 bases, the J end lost 4 bases, and 12 bases lay between the germline ends. The CDR3 totals 14 residues. The CDR3 reads CATSDRSGLYGYTF. The CDR3, as DNA: TGTGCCACCAGTGACCGGTCCGGACTCTATGGCTACACCTTC.

The chain recombines TRBV5-5 with TRBJ1-1; no firm D call. The germline V gene has CDR1 SGHKS and CDR2 YYEKEE (reference sequence). V lost 0 bases, J lost 3 bases, and 9 bases lay in between. The CDR3 runs to 14 residues. CDR3 coding DNA: TGTGCCAGCAGCTTGGCCTGGGCAGACACTGAAGCTTTCTTT. Protein product: CASSLAWADTEAFF.

The chain links TRBV30 to TRBJ1-5; TRBD1 aligns across 8 bases. V shed 0 bases and J 6 bases; nucleotides not matched to a gene: 7. The CDR3 covers 15 residues. Germline V lookup: CDR1 GTSNPN, CDR2 SVGIG (reference sequence). This chain's CDR3 is CAWSVLGQGSQPQHF. The CDR3 DNA reads as TGTGCCTGGAGTGTACTAGGACAGGGAAGTCAGCCCCAGCATTTT.

This clone was recorded only once. The CDR3 DNA reads TGTGCCAGCAGCTTAGCGCGGTTGGTAGCGGGAGTATCGCGGGAGACCCAGTACTTC. This gives the protein CASSLARLVAGVSRETQYF. This chain joins TRBV7-9 and TRBJ2-5; 9 nucleotides line up with TRBD2. CDR1 is SEHNR and CDR2 is FQNEAQ in the germline V gene (reference sequence). Losses at the gene ends were 0 bases for V and 5 bases for J; bases not matched to a gene: 16. The CDR3 is 19 amino acids.

The V call is TRBV6-1, the J call TRBJ1-6; TRBD1 matches 11 bases. This CDR3 spans 17 amino acids. Germline lookup yields CDR1 MNHNS and CDR2 SASEGT. V dropped 3 bases and J dropped 7; count of bases not matched to a gene: 8. CDR3 loop: CASSDGDRGFSNSPLHF. CDR3 bases: TGTGCCAGCAGTGACGGGGACAGGGGGTTCTCAAATTCACCCCTCCACTTT.

Remarks on this clone: A junction boundary mismatches the germline segment, possibly from a read error. The CDR3 DNA reads as TGTGCTAGCAGCTTATCCACCGGGACTTTGAACACCGGGGAGCTGTTTTTT. As protein: CASSLSTGTLNTGELFF. The genes are TRBV7-7 and TRBJ2-2, with D perhaps TRBD2 (6 bases). Germline V gene sequence: CDR1 SSHAT, CDR2 FNYEAQ (reference sequence). This CDR3 is built from 17 residues. Supplemented by reference TRBV7-7 and TRBJ2-2, the full variable domain reads GAGVSQSPRYKVTKRGQDVTLRCDPISSHATLYWYQQALGQGPEFLTYFNYEAQPDKSGLPSDRFSAERPEGSISTLTIQRTEQRDSAMYRCASSLSTGTLNTGELFFGEGSRLTVL.

This clone was seen only a few times. The chain recombines TRBV27 with TRBJ1-5; the match to TRBD1 covers 12 bases. With 6 bases clipped from V and 7 bases from J, the junction kept 7 bases outside the gene matches. The CDR3 length is 15 residues. Germline V gene sequence: CDR1 MNHEY, CDR2 SMNVEV (reference sequence). CDR3 coding DNA: TGTGCCAGCAGGGGACAGGGGGCGCGAAACCAGCCCCAGCATTTT. As protein: CASRGQGARNQPQHF.

The chain employs TRBV5-5 and TRBJ2-3; D unclear. CDR1 SGHKS and CDR2 YYEKEE come from the germline V gene (reference sequence). V lost 1 base to trimming and J lost 0 bases, with 12 bases between them. The CDR3 length is 16 residues. The CDR3 coding sequence is TGTGCCAGCAGCTTGTCCTACTCCGATAGCACAGATACGCAGTATTTT. Its protein product is CASSLSYSDSTDTQYF.

This rearrangement joins TRBV10-3 to TRBJ1-1; D may be TRBD1 (6 bases). Trimming stripped 5 bases from V and 3 bases from J, with 13 bases between. The CDR3 length is 14 residues. Germline values: CDR1 ENHRY, CDR2 SYGVKD. The CDR3 DNA is TGTGCCATCAGTCAGGGGATTGGGGACACTGAAGCTTTCTTT. Protein: CAISQGIGDTEAFF.

This clone was observed a single time. The V call is TRBV5-5, the J call TRBJ1-1; 8 bases map to TRBD1. The ends lost 4 bases at V and 5 bases at J; junction bases unmatched: 13. The CDR3 runs 16 residues. Looked up from germline, CDR1 is SGHKS and CDR2 is YYEKEE (reference sequence). CDR3 nucleotide sequence: TGTGCCAGCAGCCCCGGGACAGGAACTCTGATGACTGAAGCTTTCTTT. This translates into CASSPGTGTLMTEAFF.

The rearrangement uses TRBV7-9 and TRBJ2-1; 10 bases map to TRBD2. In germline, CDR1 is SEHNR, CDR2 FQNEAQ (reference sequence). The CDR3 sequence is 14 residues long. The J segment lost 5 bases and the V segment lost 4 bases, leaving 2 bases of the junction unmatched. The CDR3 sequence: CASSSTSGHNEQFF. For the CDR3, the DNA is TGTGCCAGCAGCTCGACTAGCGGGCACAATGAGCAGTTCTTC.

The genes are TRBV6-2 or TRBV6-3 and TRBJ2-2, with a possible D match to TRBD2 (5 bases). V lost 4 bases, J lost 7 bases, and 31 bases lay in between. The CDR3 has 20 residues. CDR1 is MNHEY, CDR2 SVGEGT, per germline. The CDR3 region is CASSWERRNQAQSGVGELFF. The CDR3 DNA reads as TGTGCCAGCAGTTGGGAGAGACGCAACCAGGCCCAATCCGGGGTCGGGGAGCTGTTTTTT.

The chain employs TRBV3-1 (or the pseudogene TRBV3-2) and TRBJ1-2, with D possibly being TRBD1 (6 bases). The V gene's germline CDR1 is LGHDT and CDR2 YNNKEL (reference sequence). The V gene lost 0 bases and the J gene lost 7 bases, with 15 bases spanning the gap. The CDR3 totals 15 residues. The DNA of the CDR3 is TGTGCCAGCAGCCAAGATCTTGGGGGCTCTACTGGCTACACCTTC. Protein: CASSQDLGGSTGYTF.

The chain has TRBV7-9 and TRBJ2-5; the D is unclear. Germline-derived CDR1 and CDR2 are SEHNR and FQNEAQ (reference sequence). Trimming cost V 1 base and J 5 bases, with 5 bases left between them. CDR3 length equals 12 residues. The CDR3 protein is CASSLDGETQYF. For the CDR3, the DNA is TGTGCCAGCAGCTTAGACGGGGAGACCCAGTACTTC.

This chain links TRBV10-1 with TRBJ1-5, with 7 bases that match TRBD1. Germline CDR1 WNHNN, CDR2 SYGVQD (reference sequence). This CDR3 is built from 17 residues. V dropped 4 bases and J dropped 6; count of bases not matched to a gene: 15. The CDR3 reads CASSVICGAQGTQPQHF. The CDR3 DNA reads TGCGCCAGCAGTGTAATTTGTGGGGCACAGGGGACTCAGCCCCAGCATTTT.

This clone has only one observation. The V call is TRBV19, the J call TRBJ2-7, with TRBD1 matching over 8 bases. This CDR3 comprises 13 residues. The ends lost 5 bases at V and 4 bases at J; junction bases unmatched: 4. Germline values: CDR1 LNHDA, CDR2 SQIVND (reference sequence). This CDR3 reads CASSGRTGYEQYF. Written as DNA, the CDR3 is TGTGCCAGTAGTGGCCGGACAGGGTACGAGCAGTACTTC.

The chain links TRBV18 to TRBJ2-5; no clear D gene. Germline V gene data show CDR1 as KGHSH and CDR2 as LQKENI. Trimming took 2 bases from V and 0 from J, leaving 7 bases between them. This CDR3 comprises 14 residues. This chain's CDR3 is CASSPWQNQETQYF. CDR3 DNA: TGTGCCAGCTCACCATGGCAGAACCAAGAGACCCAGTACTTC.

This sequence joins TRBV7-3 and TRBJ2-3; D is unresolved. Trimming shortened V by 5 bases and J by 0 bases, and 6 bases separated the two germline ends. CDR1 and CDR2 from the germline V gene are SGHTA and FQGTGA. The CDR3 covers 13 residues. CDR3: CASSRHSTDTQYF. In nucleotides, the CDR3 is TGTGCCAGCAGCCGACATAGCACAGATACGCAGTATTTT.

The gene calls are TRBV11-3 and TRBJ2-5; possibly TRBD2 for D (6 bases). The CDR3 extends over 14 amino acids. Germline V gene lookup returns CDR1 SGHNT and CDR2 YENEEA. V was clipped by 5 bases and J by 2 bases, with 12 bases between them. The CDR3 is CASSPRDSQETQYF. The CDR3 DNA is TGTGCCAGCAGCCCCCGGGACTCGCAAGAGACCCAGTACTTC.

The V gene is TRBV7-9, the J gene TRBJ2-7, with D possibly being TRBD1 (6 bases). Trimming removed 5 bases at V and 3 bases at J, with 17 bases between. The CDR3 totals 15 residues. CDR1 and CDR2 from the germline V gene are SEHNR and FQNEAQ (reference sequence). CDR3 sequence: CASSTNQGSNYEQYF. CDR3 in DNA: TGTGCCAGCAGCACCAATCAGGGGTCCAACTACGAGCAGTACTTC. Full variable domain (rest looked up from reference TRBV7-9 and TRBJ2-7): DTGVSQNPRHKITKRGQNVTFRCDPISEHNRLYWYRQTLGQGPEFLTYFQNEAQLEKSRLLSDRFSAERPKGSFSTLEIQRTEQGDSAMYLCASSTNQGSNYEQYFGPGTRLTVT.

The chain carries TRBV15 and TRBJ1-1; 7 bases map to TRBD1. Trimming removed 6 bases from V and 5 bases from J; junction bases left unmatched: 30. This CDR3 has 21 amino acids. Per germline, CDR1 LNHNV and CDR2 YYDKDF (reference sequence). CDR3 coding DNA: TGTGCCACCAGTTGGGGCCCCAGGGGACAGCTTCATCTAAGCGGCCCTACTGAAGCTTTCTTT. It specifies CATSWGPRGQLHLSGPTEAFF.

CDR3 loop: CSAIDRVWPEAFF. For the CDR3, the DNA is TGCAGTGCTATTGACAGGGTATGGCCTGAAGCTTTCTTT. The V gene is TRBV20-1, the J gene TRBJ1-1, with 7 bases lining up with TRBD1. Germline CDR1 DFQATT, CDR2 SNEGSKA (reference sequence). V dropped 4 bases and J dropped 6; count of bases not matched to a gene: 8. The CDR3 covers 13 residues.

The CDR3 is CASSKGSSRGYTEAFF. CDR3 coding DNA: TGTGCCAGCAGCAAAGGGTCTAGTAGGGGATACACTGAAGCTTTCTTT. The rearrangement links TRBV11-3 to TRBJ1-1; the D gene is possibly TRBD1 (5 bases). Germline-derived CDR1 and CDR2 are SGHNT and YENEEA. The V end was cut by 5 bases, the J end by 3 bases, with 19 bases between. The CDR3 covers 16 residues.

V gene TRBV21-1 combines with J gene TRBJ2-1; no check of the table's D call, TRBD1, against the DNA was made. TRBV21-1 constitutes a pseudogene. This CDR3 contains 16 residues. The CDR3 loop reads CASSKVRGDSYNEQFF. The CDR3, as DNA: TGTGCCAGCAGCAAAGTACGTGGGGACAGTTACAATGAGCAGTTCTTC.

Only one count was recorded for this clone. The chain couples TRBV7-8 to TRBJ1-4, with D possibly being TRBD1 (6 bases). CDR3 length: 15 amino acids. V was pared by 4 bases and J by 1 base, with 10 bases between. The germline CDR1 and CDR2 sequences are SGHVS and FQNEAQ. The CDR3 bases are TGTGCCAGCAGCTCATCAGGGGTAACTAATGAAAAACTGTTTTTT. Protein: CASSSSGVTNEKLFF.

The CDR3 here is CASTLSAQGARGEQFF. CDR3 bases: TGTGCCAGTACCTTAAGTGCACAGGGGGCGCGGGGTGAGCAGTTCTTC. The rearrangement uses TRBV6-6 and TRBJ2-1; the match to TRBD1 covers 9 bases. Germline V gene lookup returns CDR1 MNHNY and CDR2 SVGAGI (reference sequence). This CDR3 has 16 residues. Losses at the gene ends were 9 bases for V and 9 bases for J; bases not matched to a gene: 18.

The J gene is TRBJ1-1, the V gene TRBV18, with no clear D. Looked up from germline, CDR1 is KGHSH and CDR2 is LQKENI. The CDR3 contains 14 residues. Trimming pared 6 bases from V and 2 bases from J, leaving 13 bases between. DNA for the CDR3: TGTGCCAGCTCCCCTACCGCTGGTAACACTGAAGCTTTCTTT. Translated: CASSPTAGNTEAFF.